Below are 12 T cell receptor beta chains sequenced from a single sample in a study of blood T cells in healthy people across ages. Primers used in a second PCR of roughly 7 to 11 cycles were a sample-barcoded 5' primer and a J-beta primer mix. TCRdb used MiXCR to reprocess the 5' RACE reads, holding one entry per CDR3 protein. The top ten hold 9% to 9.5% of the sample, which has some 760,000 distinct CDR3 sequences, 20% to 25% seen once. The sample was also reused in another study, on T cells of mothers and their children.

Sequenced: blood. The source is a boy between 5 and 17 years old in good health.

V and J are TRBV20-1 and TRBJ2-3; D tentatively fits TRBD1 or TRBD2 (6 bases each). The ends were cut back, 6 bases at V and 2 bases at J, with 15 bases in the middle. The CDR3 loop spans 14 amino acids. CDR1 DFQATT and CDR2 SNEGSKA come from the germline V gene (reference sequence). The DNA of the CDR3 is TGCAGTGCCACAGTGGGGGGCGACACAGATACGCAGTATTTT. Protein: CSATVGGDTDTQYF.

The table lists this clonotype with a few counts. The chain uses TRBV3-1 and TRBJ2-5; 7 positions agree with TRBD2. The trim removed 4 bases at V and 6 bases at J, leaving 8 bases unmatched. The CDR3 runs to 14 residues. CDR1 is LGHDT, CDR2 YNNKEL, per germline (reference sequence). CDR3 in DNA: TGTGCCAGCAGCCCATGGGGCGGGAGAAAGACCCAGTACTTC. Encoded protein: CASSPWGGRKTQYF.

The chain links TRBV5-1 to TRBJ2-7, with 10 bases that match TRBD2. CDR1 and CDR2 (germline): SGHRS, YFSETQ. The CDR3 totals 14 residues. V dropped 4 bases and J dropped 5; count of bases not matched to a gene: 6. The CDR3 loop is CASSLTSGSNEQYF. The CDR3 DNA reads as TGCGCCAGCAGCCTGACTAGCGGGTCTAACGAGCAGTACTTC.

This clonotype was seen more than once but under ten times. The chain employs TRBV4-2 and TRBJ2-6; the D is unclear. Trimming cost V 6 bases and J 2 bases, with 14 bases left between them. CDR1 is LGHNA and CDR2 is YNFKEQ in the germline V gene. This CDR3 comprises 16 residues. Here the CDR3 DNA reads TGTGCCAGCAGTCCCTCTTGGGTAGCTGGGGCCAACGTCCTGACTTTC. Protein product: CASSPSWVAGANVLTF.

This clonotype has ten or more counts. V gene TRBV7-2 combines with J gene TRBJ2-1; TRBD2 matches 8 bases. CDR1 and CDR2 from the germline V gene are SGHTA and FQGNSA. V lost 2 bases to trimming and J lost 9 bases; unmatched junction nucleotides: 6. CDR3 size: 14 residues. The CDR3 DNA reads TGTGCCAGCAGCTTATTGAGCGGGAGTCCTGAGCAGTTCTTC. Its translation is CASSLLSGSPEQFF. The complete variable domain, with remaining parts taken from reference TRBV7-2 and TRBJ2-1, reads GAGVSQSPSNKVTEKGKDVELRCDPISGHTALYWYRQSLGQGLEFLIYFQGNSAPDKSGLPSDRFSAERTGGSVSTLTIQRTQQEDSAVYLCASSLLSGSPEQFFGPGTRLTVL.

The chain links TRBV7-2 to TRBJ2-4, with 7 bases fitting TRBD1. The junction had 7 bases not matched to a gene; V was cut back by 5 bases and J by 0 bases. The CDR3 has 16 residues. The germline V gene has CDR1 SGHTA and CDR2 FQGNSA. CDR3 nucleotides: TGTGCCAGCAGCGGACCGGGACAGCTAGCCAAAAACATTCAGTACTTC. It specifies CASSGPGQLAKNIQYF.

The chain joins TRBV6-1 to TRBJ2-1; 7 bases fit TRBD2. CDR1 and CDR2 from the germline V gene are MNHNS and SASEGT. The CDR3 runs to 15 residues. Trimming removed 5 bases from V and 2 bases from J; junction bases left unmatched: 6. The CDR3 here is CASSNLAEAYNEQFF. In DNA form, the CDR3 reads TGTGCCAGCAGTAATCTAGCGGAGGCCTACAATGAGCAGTTCTTC.

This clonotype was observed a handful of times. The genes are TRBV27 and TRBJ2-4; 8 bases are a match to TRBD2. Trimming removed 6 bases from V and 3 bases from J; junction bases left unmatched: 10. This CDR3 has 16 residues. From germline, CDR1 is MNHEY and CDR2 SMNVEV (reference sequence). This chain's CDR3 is CASSEGLVSYKNIQYF. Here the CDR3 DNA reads TGTGCCAGCAGCGAGGGACTAGTCTCATACAAAAACATTCAGTACTTC.

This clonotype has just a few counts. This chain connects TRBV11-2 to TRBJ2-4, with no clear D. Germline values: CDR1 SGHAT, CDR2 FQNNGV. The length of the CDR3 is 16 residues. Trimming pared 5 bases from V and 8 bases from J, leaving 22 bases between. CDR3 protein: CASSPSPFEGGDIQYF. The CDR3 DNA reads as TGTGCCAGCAGCCCGAGCCCTTTTGAAGGTGGAGACATTCAGTACTTC.

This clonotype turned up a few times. The CDR3 region has the DNA TGTGCCAGCAGTTATATAGCGGGAACAATCACCTACGAGCAGTACTTC. Residues: CASSYIAGTITYEQYF. The chain recombines TRBV28 with TRBJ2-7, with 8 bases aligning to TRBD2. The CDR3 runs 16 residues. Per the germline V gene, CDR1 is MDHEN and CDR2 is SYDVKM. The junction had 10 bases not matched to a gene; V was cut back by 4 bases and J by 2 bases.

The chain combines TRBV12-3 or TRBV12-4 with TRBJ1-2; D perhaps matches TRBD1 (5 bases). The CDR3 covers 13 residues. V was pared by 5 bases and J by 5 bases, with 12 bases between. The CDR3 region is CASSLLQGYGYTF. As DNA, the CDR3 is TGTGCCAGCAGTCTCCTTCAGGGTTATGGCTACACCTTC.

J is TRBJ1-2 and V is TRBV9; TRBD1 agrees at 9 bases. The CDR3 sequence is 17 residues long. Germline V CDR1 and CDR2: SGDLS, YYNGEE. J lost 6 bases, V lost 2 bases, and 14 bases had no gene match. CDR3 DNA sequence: TGTGCCAGCAGCGTTTCCACCTCTGGAACAGGGGGCAATGGCTACACCTTC. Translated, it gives CASSVSTSGTGGNGYTF.